One T cell receptor beta chain is described in this entry. No antigen is known for it. The sample belongs to a study of regulatory and conventional T cells in RAG deficiency. Study observations and caveats: In Omenn syndrome, sorted "Tregs" may be peripherally activated cells. Other subsets showed 9.5 to 10-fold reductions, but Treg unique TCR beta sequences fell approximately 100-fold in these patients. Patient subsets had shorter CDR3s; Omenn Treg-Tconv overlap exceeded 80%.

The CDR3 contains 17 residues. CDR1 and CDR2 from the germline V gene are SNHLY and FYNNEI. Trimming cost V 2 bases and J 0 bases, with 16 bases left between them. Sequencing was performed with immunoSEQ multiplex PCR; in TCRdb, only in-frame clones are kept and a portion is missing. Among some 30,000 clones listed, 85% to 90% were seen once. The same data also contributed to another study, on regulatory T cells. From that study: The primer mix had 52 TRBV and 13 TRBJ primers. Patient repertoires had restricted TRB V-J pairs and skewed V and J usage, most in Tregs.

The rearrangement links TRBV2 to TRBJ1-1; no definite D call. This TCR was recovered from a human donor in good health. Sequencing was carried out using CD8+ T cells sorted from blood. The CDR3 reads CASSEPGGEFMNTEAFF. The CDR3 DNA is TGTGCCAGCAGTGAACCGGGAGGAGAGTTTATGAACACTGAAGCTTTCTTT.